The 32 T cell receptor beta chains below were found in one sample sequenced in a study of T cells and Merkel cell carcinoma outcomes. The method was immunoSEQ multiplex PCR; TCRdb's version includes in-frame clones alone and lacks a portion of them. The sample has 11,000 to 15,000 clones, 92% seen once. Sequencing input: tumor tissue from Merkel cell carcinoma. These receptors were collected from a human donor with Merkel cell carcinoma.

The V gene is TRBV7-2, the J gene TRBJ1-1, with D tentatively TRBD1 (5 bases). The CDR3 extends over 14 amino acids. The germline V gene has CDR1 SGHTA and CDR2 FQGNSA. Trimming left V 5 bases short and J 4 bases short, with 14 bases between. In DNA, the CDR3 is TGTGCCAGCAGCGCCCCTGGGACTTTCACTGAAGCTTTCTTT. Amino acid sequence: CASSAPGTFTEAFF.

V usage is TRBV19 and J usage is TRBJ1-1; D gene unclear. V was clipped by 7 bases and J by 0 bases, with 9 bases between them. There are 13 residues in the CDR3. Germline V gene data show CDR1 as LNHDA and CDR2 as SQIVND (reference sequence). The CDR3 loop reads CASNRGLNTEAFF. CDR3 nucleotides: TGTGCCAGTAACCGGGGTTTGAACACTGAAGCTTTCTTT.

The CDR3 bases are TGCGCCAGCAGCTTGGATCAAGAGACCCAGTACTTC. Amino acid sequence: CASSLDQETQYF. V and J are TRBV5-1 and TRBJ2-5; no definite D call. The CDR3 sequence is 12 residues long. The germline V gene encodes CDR1 SGHRS and CDR2 YFSETQ. The ends were cut back, 0 bases at V and 2 bases at J, with 2 bases in the middle.

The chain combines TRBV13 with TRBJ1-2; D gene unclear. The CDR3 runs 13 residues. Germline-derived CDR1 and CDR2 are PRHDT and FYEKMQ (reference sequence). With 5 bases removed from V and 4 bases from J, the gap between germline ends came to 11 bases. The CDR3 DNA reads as TGTGCCAGCAGCACGGGAGGGAGCTATGGCTACACCTTC. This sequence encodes CASSTGGSYGYTF.

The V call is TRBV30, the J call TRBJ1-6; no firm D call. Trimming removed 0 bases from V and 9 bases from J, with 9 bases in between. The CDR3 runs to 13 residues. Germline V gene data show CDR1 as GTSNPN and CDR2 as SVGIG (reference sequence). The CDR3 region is CAWSVQQTSPLHF. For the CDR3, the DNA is TGTGCCTGGAGTGTACAACAGACTTCACCCCTCCACTTT.

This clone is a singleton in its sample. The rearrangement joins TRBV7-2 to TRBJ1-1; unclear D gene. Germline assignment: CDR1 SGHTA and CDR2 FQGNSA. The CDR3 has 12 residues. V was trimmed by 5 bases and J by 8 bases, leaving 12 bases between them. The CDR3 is CASSPWAGEAFF. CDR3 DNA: TGTGCCAGCAGCCCTTGGGCGGGAGAAGCTTTCTTT.

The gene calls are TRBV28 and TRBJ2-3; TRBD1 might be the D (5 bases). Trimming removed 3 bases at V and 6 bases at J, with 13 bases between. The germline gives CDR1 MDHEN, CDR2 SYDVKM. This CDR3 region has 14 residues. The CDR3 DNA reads TGTGCCAGCAGTTTCCTTCAGGGTACCGATACGCAGTATTTT. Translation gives CASSFLQGTDTQYF.

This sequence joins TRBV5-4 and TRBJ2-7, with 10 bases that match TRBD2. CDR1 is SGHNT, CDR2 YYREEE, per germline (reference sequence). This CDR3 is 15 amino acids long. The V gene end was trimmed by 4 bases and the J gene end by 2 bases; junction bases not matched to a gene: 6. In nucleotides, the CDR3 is TGTGCCAGCAGCCTAGGGACTAGCGCCGCCTACGAGCAGTACTTC. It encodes CASSLGTSAAYEQYF.

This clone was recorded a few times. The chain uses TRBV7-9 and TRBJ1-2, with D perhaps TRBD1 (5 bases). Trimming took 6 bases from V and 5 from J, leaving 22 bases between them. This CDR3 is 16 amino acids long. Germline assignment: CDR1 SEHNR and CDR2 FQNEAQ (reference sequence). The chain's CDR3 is CASSQGQWEGVYGYTF. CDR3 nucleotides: TGTGCCAGCAGTCAAGGTCAATGGGAAGGGGTATATGGCTACACCTTC.

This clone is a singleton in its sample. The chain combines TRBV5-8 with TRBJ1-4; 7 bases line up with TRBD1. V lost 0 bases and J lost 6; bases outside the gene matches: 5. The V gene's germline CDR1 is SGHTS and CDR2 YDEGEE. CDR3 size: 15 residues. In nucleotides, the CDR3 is TGTGCCAGCAGCTTGGGGGGACAGACCTATGAAAAACTGTTTTTT. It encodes CASSLGGQTYEKLFF.

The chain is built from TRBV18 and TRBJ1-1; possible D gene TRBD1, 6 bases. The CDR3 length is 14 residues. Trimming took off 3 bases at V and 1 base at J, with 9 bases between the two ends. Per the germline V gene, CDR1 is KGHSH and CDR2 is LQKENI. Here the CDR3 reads CASSPRTANTEAFF. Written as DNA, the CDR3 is TGTGCCAGCTCACCCCGGACAGCGAACACTGAAGCTTTCTTT.

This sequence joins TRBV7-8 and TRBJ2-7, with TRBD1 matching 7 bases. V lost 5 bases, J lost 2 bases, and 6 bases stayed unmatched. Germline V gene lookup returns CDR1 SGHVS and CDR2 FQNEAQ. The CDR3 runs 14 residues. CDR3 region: CASSEYTGAYEQYF. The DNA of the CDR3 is TGTGCCAGCAGCGAATACACAGGGGCCTACGAGCAGTACTTC.

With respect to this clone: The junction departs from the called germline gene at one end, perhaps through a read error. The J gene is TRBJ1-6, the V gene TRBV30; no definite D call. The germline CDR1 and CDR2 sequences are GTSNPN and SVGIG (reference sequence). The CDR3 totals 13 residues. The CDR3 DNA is TGTGCCTGGACGGGTAGCTATAATTCACCCCTCCATTTT. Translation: CAWTGSYNSPLHF.

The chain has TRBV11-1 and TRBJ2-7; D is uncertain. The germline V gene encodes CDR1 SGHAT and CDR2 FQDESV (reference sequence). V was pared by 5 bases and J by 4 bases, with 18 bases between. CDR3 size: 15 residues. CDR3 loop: CASSLLPGRAYEQYF. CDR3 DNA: TGTGCCAGCAGCCTACTCCCCGGACGCGCTTACGAGCAGTACTTC.

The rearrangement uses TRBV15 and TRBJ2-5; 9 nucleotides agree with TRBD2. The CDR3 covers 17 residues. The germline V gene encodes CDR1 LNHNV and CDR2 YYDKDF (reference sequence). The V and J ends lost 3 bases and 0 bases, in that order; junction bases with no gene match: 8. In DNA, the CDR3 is TGTGCCACCAGCAGTGCAGAGACTAGCGGCTACCAAGAGACCCAGTACTTC. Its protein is CATSSAETSGYQETQYF.

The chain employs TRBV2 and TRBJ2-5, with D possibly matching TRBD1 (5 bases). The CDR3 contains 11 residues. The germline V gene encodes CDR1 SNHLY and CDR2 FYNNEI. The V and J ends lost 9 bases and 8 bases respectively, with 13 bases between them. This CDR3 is CASSLGETQYF. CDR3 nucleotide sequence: TGTGCCAGTTCCTTAGGGGAAACCCAGTACTTC.

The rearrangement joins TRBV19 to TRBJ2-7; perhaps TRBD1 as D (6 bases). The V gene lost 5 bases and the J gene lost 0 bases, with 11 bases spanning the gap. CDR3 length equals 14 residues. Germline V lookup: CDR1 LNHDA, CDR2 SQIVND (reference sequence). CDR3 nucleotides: TGTGCCAGTAGTTCAGGACAGACCTCCTACGAGCAGTACTTC. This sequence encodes CASSSGQTSYEQYF.

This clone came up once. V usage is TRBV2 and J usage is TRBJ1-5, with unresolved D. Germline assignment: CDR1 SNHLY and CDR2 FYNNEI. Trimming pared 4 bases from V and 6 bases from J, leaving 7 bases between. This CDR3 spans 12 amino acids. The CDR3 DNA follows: TGTGCCAGCAGTGGGCCGTCTCAGCCCCAGCATTTT. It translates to CASSGPSQPQHF.

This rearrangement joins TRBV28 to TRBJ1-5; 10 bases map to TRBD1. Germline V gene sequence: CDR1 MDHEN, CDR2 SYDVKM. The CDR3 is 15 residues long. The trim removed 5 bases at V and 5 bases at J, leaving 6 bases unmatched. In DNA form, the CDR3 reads TGTGCCAGCAGTCCAACCGGGACAGGGGATCAGCCCCAGCATTTT. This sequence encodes CASSPTGTGDQPQHF.

Written as DNA, the CDR3 is TGTGCCACCAAACTAGCGGGAGGTGGTGAGCAGTTCTTC. Protein: CATKLAGGGEQFF. The chain links TRBV25-1 to TRBJ2-1; the match to TRBD2 covers 12 bases. The V gene's germline CDR1 is MGHDK and CDR2 SYGVNS. The CDR3 loop spans 13 amino acids. V shed 10 bases, J shed 9 bases, and the junction held 7 bases outside the gene matches.

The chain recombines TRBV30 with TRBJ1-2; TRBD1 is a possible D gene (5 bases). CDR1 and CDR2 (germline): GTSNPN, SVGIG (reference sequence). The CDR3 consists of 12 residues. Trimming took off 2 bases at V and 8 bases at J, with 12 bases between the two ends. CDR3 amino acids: CAWSSGTQGYTF. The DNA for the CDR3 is TGTGCCTGGAGTTCCGGGACTCAGGGCTACACCTTC. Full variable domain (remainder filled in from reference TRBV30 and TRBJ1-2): SQTIHQWPATLVQPVGSPLSLECTVEGTSNPNLYWYRQAAGRGLQLLFYSVGIGQISSEVPQNLSASRPQDRQFILSSKKLLLSDSGFYLCAWSSGTQGYTFGSGTRLTVV.

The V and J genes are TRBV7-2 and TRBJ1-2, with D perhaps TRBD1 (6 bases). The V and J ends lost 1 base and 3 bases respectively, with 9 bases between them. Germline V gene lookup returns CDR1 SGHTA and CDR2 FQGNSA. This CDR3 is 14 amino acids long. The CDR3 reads CASSLDRAYYGYTF. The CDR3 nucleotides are TGTGCCAGCAGCTTAGACAGGGCCTACTATGGCTACACCTTC.

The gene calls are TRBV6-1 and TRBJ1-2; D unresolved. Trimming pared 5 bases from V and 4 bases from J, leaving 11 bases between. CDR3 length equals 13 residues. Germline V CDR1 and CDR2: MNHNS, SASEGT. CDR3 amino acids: CASSPPALYGYTF. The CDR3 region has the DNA TGTGCCAGCAGTCCTCCGGCCCTCTATGGCTACACCTTC.

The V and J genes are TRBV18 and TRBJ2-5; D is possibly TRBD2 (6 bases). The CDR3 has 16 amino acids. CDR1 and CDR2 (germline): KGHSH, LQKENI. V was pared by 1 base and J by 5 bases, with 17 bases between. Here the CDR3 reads CASSPRLTGAGETQYF. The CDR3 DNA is TGTGCCAGCTCACCACGACTAACGGGAGCAGGGGAGACCCAGTACTTC.

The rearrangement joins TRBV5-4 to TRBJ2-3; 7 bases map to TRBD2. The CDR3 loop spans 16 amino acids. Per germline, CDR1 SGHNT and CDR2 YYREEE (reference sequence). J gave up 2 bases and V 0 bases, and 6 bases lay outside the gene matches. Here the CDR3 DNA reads TGTGCCAGCAGCTTGGCTAAAGCGGGGCACACAGATACGCAGTATTTT. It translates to CASSLAKAGHTDTQYF.

The CDR3 coding sequence is TGTGCCAGCAGCGGCGTCAATGAGCAGTTCTTC. It encodes CASSGVNEQFF. The chain uses TRBV16 and TRBJ2-1; D gene ambiguous. The CDR3 runs 11 residues. Germline CDR1 and CDR2: KGHSY and FQNENV. V was trimmed by 5 bases and J by 6 bases, leaving 5 bases between them. Full variable domain (rest looked up from reference TRBV16 and TRBJ2-1): GEEVAQTPKHLVRGEGQKAKLYCAPIKGHSYVFWYQQVLKNEFKFLISFQNENVFDETGMPKERFSAKCLPNSPCSLEIQATKLEDSAVYFCASSGVNEQFFGPGTRLTVL.

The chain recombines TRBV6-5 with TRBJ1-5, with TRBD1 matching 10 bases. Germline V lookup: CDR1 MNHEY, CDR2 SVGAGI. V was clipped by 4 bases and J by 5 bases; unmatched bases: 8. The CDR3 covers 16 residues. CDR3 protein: CASSSHGTGVDQPQHF. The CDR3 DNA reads TGTGCCAGCAGTTCTCACGGGACAGGGGTTGATCAGCCCCAGCATTTT.

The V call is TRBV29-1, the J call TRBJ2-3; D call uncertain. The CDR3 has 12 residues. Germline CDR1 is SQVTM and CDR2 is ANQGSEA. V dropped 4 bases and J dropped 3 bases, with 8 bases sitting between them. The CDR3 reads CSVVVDTDTQYF. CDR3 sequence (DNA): TGCAGCGTTGTGGTGGATACAGATACGCAGTATTTT.

DNA for the CDR3: TGCAGCGCCACCGGGCTCTCTAATGAAAAACTGTTTTTT. Amino acid sequence: CSATGLSNEKLFF. The chain is built from TRBV29-1 and TRBJ1-4, with no clear D. The CDR3 sequence is 13 residues long. V lost 7 bases and J 3 bases, leaving 12 bases between the germline ends. The germline V gene has CDR1 SQVTM and CDR2 ANQGSEA.

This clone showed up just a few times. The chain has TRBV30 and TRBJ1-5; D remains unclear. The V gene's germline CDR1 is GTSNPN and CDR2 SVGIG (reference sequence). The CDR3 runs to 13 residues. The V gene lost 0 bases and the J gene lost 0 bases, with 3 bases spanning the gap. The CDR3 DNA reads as TGTGCCTGGAGTGTAACTAGCAATCAGCCCCAGCATTTT. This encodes CAWSVTSNQPQHF. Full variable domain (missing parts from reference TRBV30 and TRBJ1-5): SQTIHQWPATLVQPVGSPLSLECTVEGTSNPNLYWYRQAAGRGLQLLFYSVGIGQISSEVPQNLSASRPQDRQFILSSKKLLLSDSGFYLCAWSVTSNQPQHFGDGTRLSIL.

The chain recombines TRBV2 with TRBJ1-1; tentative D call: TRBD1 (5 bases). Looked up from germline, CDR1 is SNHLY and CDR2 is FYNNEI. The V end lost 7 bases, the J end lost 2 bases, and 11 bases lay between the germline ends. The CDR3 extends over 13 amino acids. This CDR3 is CASKDNRNTEAFF. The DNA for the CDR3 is TGTGCCAGCAAGGACAACCGAAACACTGAAGCTTTCTTT.

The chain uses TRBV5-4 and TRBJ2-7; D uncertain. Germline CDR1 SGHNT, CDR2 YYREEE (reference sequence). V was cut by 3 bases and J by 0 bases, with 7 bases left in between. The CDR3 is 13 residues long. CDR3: CASSSQSSYEQYF. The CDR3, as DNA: TGTGCCAGCAGCTCACAGAGCTCCTACGAGCAGTACTTC.